This T cell receptor (beta chain) was documented in a study of somatic mutations in cytotoxic T cells in rheumatoid arthritis. The protocol was immunoSEQ multiplex PCR, while the TCRdb copy is restricted to in-frame clones and leaves out a portion. Among 12,000 to 15,000 clones, about 81% were seen once, and the ten largest hold 29%. V gave up 2 bases and J gave up 8 bases, with 10 bases separating them. This CDR3 has 13 residues. CDR1 WSHSY and CDR2 SAAADI come from the germline V gene. This clonotype was sampled from an adult with rheumatoid arthritis. V and J are TRBV10-2 and TRBJ1-3, with a tentative D call TRBD1 (5 bases). The material sequenced was CD8+ T cells sorted from blood. The CDR3 protein is CASSEDSRYTIYF. DNA of the CDR3: TGCGCCAGCAGTGAGGACAGCAGATACACCATATATTTT.